The clone carrying this T cell receptor beta chain was detected ten times or more. Its antigen is undetermined. One end of the junction fails to match germline, which may point to a read error. Preparation of the TCRbeta library involved a method that used unique molecular identifiers. One entry per CDR3 protein results from TCRdb running MiXCR on the PCR reads. In the table there are about 580,000 distinct CDR3 sequences, under 25% of which are singletons. These data come from a study of T-cell reconstitution after alpha-beta-depleted transplantation in children. Study-level points and caveats: Elevated TCRbeta diversity at day 60 was traced, in some patients, to surviving recipient T cells and thymic progenitors. Diversity and T-cell counts at one year after transplant derived mostly from new T cells. By about two months after transplant, alpha-beta T cells reportedly arose from several hundred graft clones that had expanded.

There are 16 residues in the CDR3. The sample consisted of PBMCs, mostly from graft donor cells, taken 360 days after TCRalphabeta/CD19-depleted stem cell transplant. This receptor was obtained from a boy in the first two years of life who had a stem cell transplant for acute myeloid leukemia, so the T cells may come from the graft donor. V and J are TRBV12-3 or TRBV12-4 and TRBJ2-3; TRBD2 matches at 10 bases. This CDR3 reads CASKLAGGLRTDTQYF. Written as DNA, the CDR3 is TGTGCCAGCAAATTAGCGGGGGGCCTTCGCACGGATACGCAGTATTTT.